Given below is one TCR beta chain in context. This CDR3 is built from 19 residues. The germline gives CDR1 LNHDA, CDR2 SQIVND (reference sequence). V lost 5 bases to trimming and J lost 2 bases; unmatched junction nucleotides: 18. The assay was immunoSEQ multiplex PCR, and TCRdb's table has in-frame clones only and misses some. Here the sample spans about 39,000 clones, roughly 73% being singletons. These data are taken from a study of radiotherapy plus CTLA-4 blockade in lung cancer. This TCR came from a human donor with non-small cell lung cancer that progressed on radiotherapy plus ipilimumab. The chain employs TRBV19 and TRBJ2-5; TRBD1 agrees at 9 bases. The source material was peripheral blood, sampled from a patient treated with radiotherapy plus ipilimumab. CDR3 region: CASSPMTPSGTGSQETQYF. The CDR3 bases are TGTGCCAGTAGTCCTATGACCCCCTCTGGGACAGGGTCTCAAGAGACCCAGTACTTC.